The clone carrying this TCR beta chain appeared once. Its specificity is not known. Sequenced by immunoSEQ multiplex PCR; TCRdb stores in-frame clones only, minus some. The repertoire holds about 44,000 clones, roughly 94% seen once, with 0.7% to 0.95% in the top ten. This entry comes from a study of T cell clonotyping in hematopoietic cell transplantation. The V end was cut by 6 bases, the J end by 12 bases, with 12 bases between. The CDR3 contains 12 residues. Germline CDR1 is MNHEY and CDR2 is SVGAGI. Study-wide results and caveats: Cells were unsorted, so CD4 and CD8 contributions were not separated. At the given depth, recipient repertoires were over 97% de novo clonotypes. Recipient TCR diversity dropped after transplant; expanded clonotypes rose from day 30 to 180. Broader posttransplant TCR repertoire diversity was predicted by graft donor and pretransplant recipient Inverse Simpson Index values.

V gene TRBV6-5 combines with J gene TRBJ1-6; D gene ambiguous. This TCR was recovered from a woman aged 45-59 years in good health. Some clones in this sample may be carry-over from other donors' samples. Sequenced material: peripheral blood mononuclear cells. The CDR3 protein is CASRQEWGPLHF. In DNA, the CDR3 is TGTGCCAGCAGGCAAGAGTGGGGACCCCTCCACTTT.